Listed here is a single TCR beta chain. Data came from immunoSEQ multiplex PCR; TCRdb stores just in-frame clones and leaves some out. Of 250,000 to 350,000 clones listed, around 82% are singletons. The source of the sample is a study of blood T cell repertoires in COVID-19. Overall study: Nucleic acid was either cDNA or gDNA, and it came from T cells, B-cell-depleted T cells, or PBMCs.

This receptor was identified in a human donor with COVID-19, enrolled during active disease. The donor label of this sample is uncertain. The sequencing sample was made of peripheral blood.

This CDR3 reads CAWSVEDFRYNEQFF. In DNA form, the CDR3 reads TGTGCCTGGAGTGTGGAGGATTTTAGATACAATGAGCAGTTCTTC. The chain employs TRBV30 and TRBJ2-1, with D possibly matching TRBD2 (5 bases). Per germline, CDR1 GTSNPN and CDR2 SVGIG (reference sequence). V lost 0 bases and J lost 4, with 13 bases in between. The CDR3 loop spans 15 amino acids.